One and the same sample provided the 24 T cell receptor beta chains below, sequenced in a study of control samples from healthy donors and cancer patients. Using immunoSEQ multiplex PCR, the repertoire was profiled, and TCRdb retains in-frame clones only, with some absent. This table holds more than 85,000 clones, 90% found once. Sequenced: blood. Source of these receptors: a human donor in good health. The donor label of this sample is uncertain.

The chain combines TRBV3-1 (or the pseudogene TRBV3-2) with TRBJ2-1, with 7 bases lining up with TRBD1. Germline V gene data show CDR1 as LGHDT and CDR2 as YNNKEL (reference sequence). The V and J ends lost 3 bases and 0 bases, in that order; junction bases with no gene match: 8. The CDR3 sequence is 17 residues long. CDR3 loop: CASSHTGTESSYNEQFF. The DNA of the CDR3 is TGTGCCAGCAGCCATACCGGGACAGAAAGCTCCTACAATGAGCAGTTCTTC.

The chain recombines TRBV6-2 or TRBV6-3 with TRBJ1-1; perhaps TRBD1 as D (6 bases). The CDR3 consists of 14 residues. Germline values: CDR1 MNHEY, CDR2 SVGEGT. V shed 5 bases and J shed 6 bases, with 16 bases lying between them. CDR3 residues: CASSRQVQFAEAFF. The CDR3 DNA reads as TGTGCCAGCAGTCGACAGGTACAATTCGCTGAAGCTTTCTTT.

V usage is TRBV24-1 and J usage is TRBJ2-1; 9 bases agree with TRBD2. V was pared by 5 bases and J by 7 bases, with 2 bases of the junction left unmatched. This CDR3 has 13 amino acids. Per the germline V gene, CDR1 is KGHDR and CDR2 is SFDVKD. CDR3 region: CATSGLAGNEQFF. The CDR3 bases are TGTGCCACCAGTGGGCTAGCGGGGAATGAGCAGTTCTTC.

J is TRBJ1-5 and V is TRBV19; 9 bases fit TRBD1. CDR3 length: 17 amino acids. V shed 3 bases and J 4 bases; nucleotides not matched to a gene: 10. CDR1 is LNHDA, CDR2 SQIVND, per germline (reference sequence). The CDR3 loop is CASSIGRSGTGNQPQHF. CDR3 sequence (DNA): TGTGCCAGTAGTATTGGCCGATCCGGGACAGGGAATCAGCCCCAGCATTTT.

This clone is a singleton in its sample. The chain is built from TRBV2 and TRBJ1-5, with D perhaps TRBD1 (5 bases). Trimming stripped 6 bases from V and 1 base from J, with 10 bases between. The CDR3 sequence is 14 residues long. Germline V gene lookup returns CDR1 SNHLY and CDR2 FYNNEI. Here the CDR3 reads CASRARQSNQPQHF. For the CDR3, the DNA is TGTGCCAGCAGAGCCAGACAGAGCAATCAGCCCCAGCATTTT.

The genes are TRBV28 and TRBJ2-1; 16 nucleotides align to TRBD2. The length of the CDR3 is 16 residues. After removal of 5 bases from V and 7 bases from J, the junction contained 5 bases not matched to a gene. CDR1 is MDHEN, CDR2 SYDVKM, per germline. The CDR3 DNA sequence: TGTGCCAGCAGTCGCGGGACTAGCGGGGGGGCAAATGAGCAGTTCTTC. The encoded protein is CASSRGTSGGANEQFF. The full variable domain, in which reference TRBV28 and TRBJ2-1 provide the parts outside the CDR3, is DVKVTQSSRYLVKRTGEKVFLECVQDMDHENMFWYRQDPGLGLRLIYFSYDVKMKEKGDIPEGYSVSREKKERFSLILESASTNQTSMYLCASSRGTSGGANEQFFGPGTRLTVL.

V and J are TRBV18 and TRBJ2-1; 7 positions match TRBD1. The CDR3 contains 16 residues. Germline V gene data show CDR1 as KGHSH and CDR2 as LQKENI. The J segment lost 6 bases and the V segment lost 1 base, leaving 9 bases of the junction unmatched. CDR3 in amino acids: CASSPLVGGQGNEQFF. CDR3 coding DNA: TGTGCCAGCTCACCACTGGTAGGGGGCCAAGGCAATGAGCAGTTCTTC.

This chain links TRBV5-1 with TRBJ1-1; 7 bases are shared with TRBD1. Germline V lookup: CDR1 SGHRS, CDR2 YFSETQ. CDR3 length: 14 amino acids. V gave up 7 bases and J gave up 5 bases; unmatched junction bases: 11. The CDR3 sequence: CASPPTGEGTEAFF. The CDR3 region has the DNA TGCGCCAGCCCACCTACAGGGGAGGGGACTGAAGCTTTCTTT.

V is TRBV5-4 and J is TRBJ2-7; the match to TRBD2 covers 8 bases. The CDR3 length is 15 residues. CDR1 and CDR2 (germline): SGHNT, YYREEE (reference sequence). J was trimmed by 4 bases and V by 6 bases; bases with no gene match: 12. CDR3 sequence (DNA): TGTGCCAGCACACACACGGGAGGGGCGACGTACGAGCAGTACTTC. It specifies CASTHTGGATYEQYF.

The rearrangement links TRBV6-6 to TRBJ1-6; 9 nucleotides match TRBD1. Germline lookup yields CDR1 MNHNY and CDR2 SVGAGI (reference sequence). This CDR3 has 16 amino acids. V was pared by 6 bases and J by 7 bases, with 10 bases of the junction left unmatched. The CDR3 DNA reads TGTGCCAGCAGGACACAGGGGGCTGGCCCAAATTCACCCCTCCACTTT. As protein: CASRTQGAGPNSPLHF.

The chain uses TRBV19 and TRBJ1-4; TRBD1 matches 10 bases. Germline V gives CDR1 LNHDA, CDR2 SQIVND (reference sequence). This CDR3 contains 18 residues. Trimming cost V 7 bases and J 7 bases; bases outside gene matches: 18. CDR3 nucleotides: TGTGCCAGTAATCGCCGGGGGACAGGGGAGTCACGGGGTGAAAAACTGTTTTTT. Translated, it gives CASNRRGTGESRGEKLFF.

This chain links TRBV24-1 with TRBJ1-5, with D perhaps matching TRBD1 (6 bases). Germline assignment: CDR1 KGHDR and CDR2 SFDVKD. This CDR3 has 14 amino acids. Trimming cost V 3 bases and J 3 bases, with 8 bases left between them. This CDR3 is CATSDRTDNQPQHF. The DNA for the CDR3 is TGTGCCACCAGTGATAGGACAGACAATCAGCCCCAGCATTTT.

This clone has only a few counts. The rearrangement links TRBV13 to TRBJ2-7, with 10 positions matching TRBD1. V dropped 5 bases and J dropped 2; count of bases not matched to a gene: 9. Germline V lookup: CDR1 PRHDT, CDR2 FYEKMQ (reference sequence). The CDR3 sequence is 16 residues long. The CDR3 DNA is TGTGCCAGCAGCCGTACCGGGACAGGGGAGACCTACGAGCAGTACTTC. This encodes CASSRTGTGETYEQYF.

This clone was seen a few times. For the CDR3, the DNA is TGTGCCAGCAGTCCTCTCACGTCAGGGGGCTCGAACACTGAAGCTTTCTTT. Residues: CASSPLTSGGSNTEAFF. The rearrangement joins TRBV2 to TRBJ1-1, with 8 positions matching TRBD1. Germline-derived CDR1 and CDR2 are SNHLY and FYNNEI. The CDR3 spans 17 residues. Losses at the gene ends were 5 bases for V and 1 base for J; bases not matched to a gene: 12.

This chain links TRBV5-8 with TRBJ1-1; a weak D match, TRBD1 (5 bases). Trimming stripped 2 bases from V and 1 base from J, with 15 bases between. The CDR3 has 16 residues. Germline CDR1 is SGHTS and CDR2 is YDEGEE. The CDR3: CASSLNFGHSNTEAFF. The CDR3 DNA reads as TGTGCCAGCAGCTTAAATTTTGGACACTCGAACACTGAAGCTTTCTTT.

The CDR3 loop is CATSPGWGDTIYF. The CDR3 DNA reads as TGTGCCACCTCCCCCGGTTGGGGTGACACCATATATTTT. The chain couples TRBV27 to TRBJ1-3; D remains unclear. CDR3 size: 13 residues. Germline V gene lookup returns CDR1 MNHEY and CDR2 SMNVEV (reference sequence). The V and J ends lost 10 bases and 8 bases respectively, with 18 bases between them.

The chain has TRBV19 and TRBJ2-1; 8 nucleotides line up with TRBD2. Germline assignment: CDR1 LNHDA and CDR2 SQIVND (reference sequence). CDR3 length: 14 amino acids. V shed 9 bases and J 5 bases; nucleotides not matched to a gene: 9. CDR3 sequence (DNA): TGTGCCAGACCGTCGGGGGGGTCCCACAATGAGCAGTTCTTC. It codes for CARPSGGSHNEQFF. Complete variable domain (other parts from reference TRBV19 and TRBJ2-1): DGGITQSPKYLFRKEGQNVTLSCEQNLNHDAMYWYRQDPGQGLRLIYYSQIVNDFQKGDIAEGYSVSREKKESFPLTVTSAQKNPTAFYLCARPSGGSHNEQFFGPGTRLTVL.

Remarks on this clone: Germline is not matched at one junction end, which may reflect a read error. The CDR3 nucleotides read TGTGCCAGCAGCCAAGCGGGCGGGGAGCCGTTTTTT. Protein product: CASSQAGGEPFF. The rearrangement uses TRBV5-4 and TRBJ2-2; possibly TRBD2 for D (6 bases). The V gene's germline CDR1 is SGHNT and CDR2 YYREEE (reference sequence). The CDR3 contains 12 residues.

As DNA, the CDR3 is TGTGCCAGCAGCTCGACCGGGACGGTTGAAAAACTGTTTTTT. It codes for CASSSTGTVEKLFF. The rearrangement uses TRBV5-4 and TRBJ1-4, with a possible D match to TRBD1 (5 bases). Trimming took 3 bases from V and 7 from J, leaving 13 bases between them. The CDR3 sequence is 14 residues long. Germline V lookup: CDR1 SGHNT, CDR2 YYREEE (reference sequence).

The rearrangement joins TRBV11-2 to TRBJ2-1; D is perhaps TRBD1 (5 bases). There are 15 residues in the CDR3. Germline assignment: CDR1 SGHAT and CDR2 FQNNGV. V was cut by 4 bases and J by 1 base, with 11 bases left in between. The CDR3 sequence is CASSSDRRSYNEQFF. CDR3 bases: TGTGCCAGCAGCTCCGACAGAAGGTCCTACAATGAGCAGTTCTTC. Looking up the rest from reference TRBV11-2 and TRBJ2-1 gives the full variable domain: EAGVAQSPRYKIIEKRQSVAFWCNPISGHATLYWYQQILGQGPKLLIQFQNNGVVDDSQLPKDRFSAERLKGVDSTLKIQPAKLEDSAVYLCASSSDRRSYNEQFFGPGTRLTVL.

V usage is TRBV12-3 or TRBV12-4 and J usage is TRBJ1-6; D gene ambiguous. V lost 6 bases, J lost 4 bases, and 7 bases lay in between. This CDR3 spans 13 amino acids. CDR3 bases: TGTGCCAGCAGCGACGGTTATAATTCACCCCTCCACTTT. Translated, it gives CASSDGYNSPLHF.

The sample holds a few counts of this clone. This chain links TRBV4-1 with TRBJ2-2, with D hard to call. Germline CDR1 reads MGHRA; CDR2 reads YSYEKL. Trimming cost V 0 bases and J 0 bases, with 8 bases left between them. The CDR3 has 16 residues. The CDR3 DNA sequence: TGCGCCAGCAGCCAAGAGGGCTCGACGAACACCGGGGAGCTGTTTTTT. This codes for CASSQEGSTNTGELFF.

This sequence joins TRBV2 and TRBJ2-2; TRBD1 might be the D (5 bases). The CDR3 loop spans 13 amino acids. Trimming removed 8 bases at V and 6 bases at J, with 13 bases between. Germline V gives CDR1 SNHLY, CDR2 FYNNEI. The CDR3 sequence: CASRRETPGELFF. DNA of the CDR3: TGTGCCAGCCGCAGGGAAACCCCCGGGGAGCTGTTTTTT.

The chain employs TRBV2 and TRBJ2-7; 7 bases line up with TRBD2. Germline lookup yields CDR1 SNHLY and CDR2 FYNNEI. Unmatched junction bases numbered 0, after V lost 3 bases and J lost 4 bases. The CDR3 has 12 amino acids. CDR3 nucleotides: TGTGCCAGCAGTGAGGGAGGGTACGAGCAGTACTTC. Its protein is CASSEGGYEQYF.